This is a list of T cell receptor beta chains from one sample in a study of blood T cell repertoires in COVID-19. The protocol was immunoSEQ multiplex PCR, while the TCRdb copy is restricted to in-frame clones and leaves out a portion. Of 150,000 to 200,000 clones listed, approximately 80% are singletons. Sequenced input: PBMCs or T cells enriched from blood (not recorded which). The receptor set was obtained from a man aged 35-49 years who had recovered from COVID-19. CDR3s include the opening cysteine and the closing phenylalanine or tryptophan. A D gene is named only where the DNA matches it firmly. Clone size is given for some rows only: seen once, a few or many times, or a class if the clone is expanded.

TRBJ2-3 TRBD1 TRBV29-1 . TGCAGCGCCGAGAGGGACAGGGAAAAATTAGATACGCAGTATTTT CSAERDREKLDTQYF
TRBJ2-1 TRBD2 TRBV5-1 . TGCGCCAGCAGCACAGGGCGGGGGGGCTCCTACAATGAGCAGTTCTTC CASSTGRGGSYNEQFF
TRBJ1-1 . TRBV27 few TGTGCCACTAAGCGGGGAGACGGAGCTGAAGCTTTCTTT CATKRGDGAEAFF
TRBJ2-2 . TRBV30 . TGTGCCTGGAGTAAGCGACTAGAAACCGGGGAGCTGTTTTTT CAWSKRLETGELFF
TRBJ2-3 . TRBV27 . TGTGCCAGCAGTTTAAAGGCAGGGCCAGATACGCAGTATTTT CASSLKAGPDTQYF
TRBJ1-3 TRBD1 TRBV3-1/TRBV3-2 . TGTGCCAGCAGCCGCAGCAGGGGGCGCGTCGGAAACACCATATATTTT CASSRSRGRVGNTIYF
TRBJ2-1 . TRBV11-2 . TGTGCCAGCAGCGCAACTCGGTATGAGCAGTTCTTC CASSATRYEQFF
TRBJ2-2 . TRBV11-2 . TGTGCCAGCAGCTATACACAATGGGGGGGCCGCACCGGGGAGCTGTTTTTT CASSYTQWGGRTGELFF
TRBJ1-1 . TRBV7-6 . TGTGCCAGCAGCTTAACGTGGAAGGGGGACACTGAAGCTTTCTTT CASSLTWKGDTEAFF
TRBJ2-5 TRBD1 TRBV5-6 . TGTGCCAGCAGCCCCGGACAGGGGGGGGGAGAGACCCAGTACTTC CASSPGQGGGETQYF
TRBJ1-2 . TRBV3-1/TRBV3-2 . TGTGCCAGCAGCCAAGAGGGGAGGGAAGGCTACACCTTC CASSQEGREGYTF
TRBJ1-1 TRBD1 TRBV5-6 . TGTGCCAGCAGCCTGTTAGGACAGGGCGTGAACACTGAAGCTTTCTTT CASSLLGQGVNTEAFF
TRBJ1-2 TRBD1 TRBV6-5 . TGTGCCAGCAGGTCAGGGGGCGGGTATGGCTACACCTTC CASRSGGGYGYTF
TRBJ2-2 TRBD2 TRBV2 few TGTGCCAGCAGAGCGGGGGGGCTCCGCGGGGAGCTGTTTTTT CASRAGGLRGELFF
TRBJ1-2 TRBD1 TRBV29-1 . TGCAGCGTTGAACTCCAGGGGGGAATGGGTGGCTACACCTTC CSVELQGGMGGYTF
TRBJ2-3 . TRBV5-1 . TGCGCCAGCAGCTTGGGCCGGGCAGGGAATGTGGCAGATACGCAGTATTTT CASSLGRAGNVADTQYF
TRBJ2-3 . TRBV5-1 . TGCGCCAGCAGCTCCAGAAAAAGCACAGATACGCAGTATTTT CASSSRKSTDTQYF
TRBJ1-1 TRBD1 TRBV7-8 . TGTGCCAGCAGCCACGACAGGGGGAACACTGAAGCTTTCTTT CASSHDRGNTEAFF
TRBJ1-4 . TRBV30 . TGTGCCTGGAGTGTGGGAGGGACTAATGAAAAACTGTTTTTT CAWSVGGTNEKLFF
TRBJ1-2 . TRBV18 . TGTGCCAGCTCACCACAGGTAGACACGCCCTATGGCTACACCTTC CASSPQVDTPYGYTF
TRBJ1-1 . TRBV18 few TGTGCCAGCTCACTATCCGGGACAAAGAACACTGAAGCTTTCTTT CASSLSGTKNTEAFF
TRBJ1-4 TRBD1 TRBV10-3 . TGTGCCTCCCGGGACAGGGAGTATGAAAAACTGTTTTTT CASRDREYEKLFF
TRBJ2-6 TRBD1 TRBV6-6 . TGTGCCAGCAGTCCTGGGACAGGGGGCGCCCCTGGGGCCAACGTCCTGACTTTC CASSPGTGGAPGANVLTF
TRBJ1-1 . TRBV19 . TGTGCCAGCAGCCTGACCAGGGCGAACACTGAAGCTTTCTTT CASSLTRANTEAFF
TRBJ2-1 . TRBV10-1 . TGCGCCAGCAGTGAAACAGGGTGGTCCAATGAGCAGTTCTTC CASSETGWSNEQFF
TRBJ2-2 . TRBV7-9 . TGTGCCAGCAGCTTAATAAGGGAGCTGTTTTTT CASSLIRELFF
TRBJ2-3 . TRBV12-3/TRBV12-4 . TGTGCCAGCATGTGGGGGGGCACAGATACGCAGTATTTT CASMWGGTDTQYF
TRBJ2-3 TRBD2 TRBV6-6 . TGTGCCAGCAGTCCTAATGGACTAGCGGCTAGCACAGATACGCAGTATTTT CASSPNGLAASTDTQYF
TRBJ1-2 TRBD1 TRBV19 . TGTGCCACCCGAATTTTTGGGACAGGGGGCGCGAGCTATGGCTACACCTTC CATRIFGTGGASYGYTF
TRBJ2-7 TRBD1 TRBV19 . TGTGCCAGTACCCCGGGACAGGGTCCTTGGGAGCAGTACTTC CASTPGQGPWEQYF
TRBJ2-1 TRBD2 TRBV11-1 . TGTGCCAGCAGCTTAGCGACACAGCGGGGGGGCAATGAGCAGTTCTTC CASSLATQRGGNEQFF
TRBJ1-5 . TRBV15 . TGTGCCACCAGCAGAGACCCGCCGGAAACAGCCATCCGTAGCAATCAGCCCCAGCATTTT CATSRDPPETAIRSNQPQHF
TRBJ1-1 TRBD1 TRBV11-3 . TGTGCCAGCAGCCCGCCTTGGGTCCAGGGGGGCACTGAAGCTTTCTTT CASSPPWVQGGTEAFF
TRBJ2-3 . TRBV5-1 . TGCGCCAGCAGCTTCTCCCGGAGCGGGAGCACAGATACGCAGTATTTT CASSFSRSGSTDTQYF
TRBJ2-3 TRBD1 TRBV5-1 . TGCGCCAGCAGCCCAGGGACAGCCAGTTCGATAGATACGCAGTATTTT CASSPGTASSIDTQYF
TRBJ2-3 . TRBV7-9 . TGTGCCAGCAGCCCCACTAGCTCCCCGAGCACGCAGTATTTT CASSPTSSPSTQYF
TRBJ2-2 . TRBV29-1 . TGCAGCGTTGCTTTTTGGGTGGGCTCCGGGGAGCTGTTTTTT CSVAFWVGSGELFF
TRBJ2-3 TRBD2 TRBV7-2 . TGTGCCAGCAGCTTAAGGGCGGGCGGGGGAAATGTGGTCGATACGCAGTATTTT CASSLRAGGGNVVDTQYF
TRBJ2-7 TRBD2 TRBV30 . TGTGCCTGGAGTTCTAGCGGGGCTTACGAGCAGTACTTC CAWSSSGAYEQYF
TRBJ2-2 . TRBV2 . TGTGCCAGCTCTAGATACGGACAGCATACCGGGGAGCTGTTTTTT CASSRYGQHTGELFF
TRBJ1-4 . TRBV2 few TGTGCCAGGGGGGGAGCAACTAATGAAAAACTGTTTTTT CARGGATNEKLFF